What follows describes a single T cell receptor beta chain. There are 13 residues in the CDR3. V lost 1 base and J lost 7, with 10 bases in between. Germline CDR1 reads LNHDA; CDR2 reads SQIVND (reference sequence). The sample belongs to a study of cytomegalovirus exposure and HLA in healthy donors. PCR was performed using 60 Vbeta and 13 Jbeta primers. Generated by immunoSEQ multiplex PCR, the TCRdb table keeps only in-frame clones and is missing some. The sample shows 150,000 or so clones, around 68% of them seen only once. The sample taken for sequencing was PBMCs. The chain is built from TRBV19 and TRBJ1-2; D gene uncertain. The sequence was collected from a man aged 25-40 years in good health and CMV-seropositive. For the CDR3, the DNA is TGTGCCAGTAGTATAGGAGGGATCGGTGGCTACACCTTC. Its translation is CASSIGGIGGYTF.